This T cell receptor (beta chain) is from a study of T cells in Graves' hyperthyroidism and ophthalmopathy. Study results and limitations: The blood repertoire included most of the expanded thyroid clonotypes above 0.001.

This clonotype was recorded many times. The antigen is undetermined. RNA transcripts provided the source from which TCR beta CDR3 regions were amplified. RT-PCR in the first round (using the HTBI primer set) targeted the TCR CDR3. TCRdb reanalysed the multiplex PCR reads using MiXCR and keeps one entry per CDR3 protein. The table lists about 300,000 distinct CDR3 sequences, roughly 14% of them singletons, with approximately 7.8% in the top ten. Germline CDR1 reads SGHTA; CDR2 reads FQGNSA. This CDR3 spans 13 amino acids. V gave up 4 bases and J gave up 7 bases; unmatched junction bases: 6. The sequencing input was blood. V and J are TRBV7-2 and TRBJ2-7, with 8 nucleotides matching TRBD2. This receptor was taken from a woman between 25 and 40 years old with Graves' hyperthyroidism that later progressed to Graves' ophthalmopathy. CDR3 DNA: TGTGCCAGCAGCTCCATAAGCGGGAGAGAGCAGTACTTC. This encodes CASSSISGREQYF.